This T cell receptor (beta chain) is from a study of T cells after yellow fever vaccination. The V end lost 6 bases, the J end lost 4 bases, and 13 bases lay between the germline ends. This CDR3 is built from 13 residues. Germline V lookup: CDR1 SQVTM, CDR2 ANQGSEA. 5'RACE template switching added a universal primer site and UMIs to TCR cDNA. MiXCR, run by TCRdb on the 5' RACE reads, gives a single entry per CDR3 protein. The profile shows around 260,000 distinct CDR3 sequences, roughly 5% of them singletons. This clonotype has a handful of counts. This TCR derives from a young man who received the YFV17D yellow fever vaccine. V usage is TRBV29-1 and J usage is TRBJ2-1; tentatively, D is TRBD1 or TRBD2 (5 bases each). The material sequenced was CD4+ T cells sorted from PBMCs, taken on the day of the yellow fever booster vaccination. The CDR3 bases are TGCAGCGTAGCCGGGACCGCATACAATGAGCAGTTCTTC. Translation gives CSVAGTAYNEQFF.